This is a list of T cell receptor beta chains from one sample in a study of blood T cell repertoires in COVID-19. The method was immunoSEQ multiplex PCR; TCRdb's version includes in-frame clones alone and lacks a portion of them. The sample lists fewer than 150,000 clones; almost 85% were seen once. The source material was peripheral blood. These receptors originate from a man aged 50 to 60 with acute or convalescent COVID-19. The CDR3 runs from the conserved cysteine through the conserved F or W. D genes are given only for firm matches. Clone size is stated in some rows and not others, as once, few, many or a class when expanded.

.	TRBD1	TRBV27	TRBJ1-5	TGTGCCAGCAGCCGACGACAGGGGTCCAATCAGCCCCAGCATTTT	CASSRRQGSNQPQHF
few	TRBD1	TRBV6-1	TRBJ1-6	TGTGCCAGCAGTGATGACGGGACAGGGTTCTCACCCCTCCACTTT	CASSDDGTGFSPLHF
.	.	TRBV6-5	TRBJ2-5	TGTGCCAGCAGAGACGGGACAACGCCAGAGACCCAGTACTTC	CASRDGTTPETQYF
.	.	TRBV5-1	TRBJ2-3	TGCGCCAGCAGCCACAGGCTCAGCACAGATACGCAGTATTTT	CASSHRLSTDTQYF
.	TRBD2	TRBV6-5	TRBJ2-7	TGTGCCAGCAGTTACTCGTTAGCGGGAGCCTACGAGCAGTACTTC	CASSYSLAGAYEQYF
once	TRBD1	TRBV6-2/TRBV6-3	TRBJ1-5	TGTGCCAGCAGTGTACAGGGGAGTCAGCCCCAGCATTTT	CASSVQGSQPQHF
.	.	TRBV2	TRBJ1-1	TGTGCCAGCAGTGTTTACAGCACTGAAGCTTTCTTT	CASSVYSTEAFF
.	.	TRBV5-8	TRBJ1-4	TGTGCCAGCAGCTTGGGGCGGGGCCCAACTAATGAAAAACTGTTTTTT	CASSLGRGPTNEKLFF
.	.	TRBV7-9	TRBJ2-7	TGTGCCAGCAGCTTAGAGGCAGGGGCCTACGAGCAGTACTTC	CASSLEAGAYEQYF
.	.	TRBV18	TRBJ1-3	TGTGCCAGCTCACCACCGGGCGACACCATATATTTT	CASSPPGDTIYF
.	TRBD1	TRBV20-1	TRBJ1-2	TGCAGTGCTAGTCCCGACAGGGCCGTCGGCTACACCTTC	CSASPDRAVGYTF
few	TRBD1	TRBV19	TRBJ1-5	TGTGCCAGTAGTAAGGGGACAGTCGGGCAGCCCCAGCATTTT	CASSKGTVGQPQHF
.	TRBD1	TRBV30	TRBJ1-3	TGTGCCTGGAGTGGGGACAGGGGATATGGCAACACCATATATTTT	CAWSGDRGYGNTIYF
once	.	TRBV19	TRBJ2-6	TGTGCCAGTATCCATGAGGGGGCCAACGTCCTGACTTTC	CASIHEGANVLTF
.	TRBD1	TRBV19	TRBJ2-2	TGTGCCAGTAGTATTTACAGGGGGCCCGGGGAGCTGTTTTTT	CASSIYRGPGELFF
.	TRBD1	TRBV12-3/TRBV12-4	TRBJ1-2	TGTGCCAGCAGTCCCGGGACAGGGAATGGCTACACCTTC	CASSPGTGNGYTF
.	.	TRBV4-2	TRBJ2-1	TGTGCCAGCAGCCAAGGCGGACTCGGTTCCTACAATGAGCAGTTCTTC	CASSQGGLGSYNEQFF
.	.	TRBV19	TRBJ2-3	TGTGCCAGTAGTATACCGAAAACCCCAGGACAGAGACACACAGATACGCAGTATTTT	CASSIPKTPGQRHTDTQYF
.	TRBD2	TRBV25-1	TRBJ2-7	TGTGCCACCAAAGGGGACTACTTTTCCTACGAGCAGTACTTC	CATKGDYFSYEQYF